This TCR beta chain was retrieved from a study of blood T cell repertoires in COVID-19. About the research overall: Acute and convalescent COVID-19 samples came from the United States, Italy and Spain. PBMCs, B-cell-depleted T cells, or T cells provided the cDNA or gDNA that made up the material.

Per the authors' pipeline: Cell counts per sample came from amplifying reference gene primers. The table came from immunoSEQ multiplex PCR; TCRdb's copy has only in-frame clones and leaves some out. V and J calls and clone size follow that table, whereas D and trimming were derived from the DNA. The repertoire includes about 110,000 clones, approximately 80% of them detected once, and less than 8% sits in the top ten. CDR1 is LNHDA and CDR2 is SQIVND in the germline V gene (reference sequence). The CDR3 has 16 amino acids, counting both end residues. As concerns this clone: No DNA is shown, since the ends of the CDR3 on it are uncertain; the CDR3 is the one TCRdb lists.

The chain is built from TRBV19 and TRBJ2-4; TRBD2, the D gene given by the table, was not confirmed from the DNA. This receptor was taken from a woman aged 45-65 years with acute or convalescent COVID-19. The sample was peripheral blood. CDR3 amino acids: CASSILASGGPGRKYF.